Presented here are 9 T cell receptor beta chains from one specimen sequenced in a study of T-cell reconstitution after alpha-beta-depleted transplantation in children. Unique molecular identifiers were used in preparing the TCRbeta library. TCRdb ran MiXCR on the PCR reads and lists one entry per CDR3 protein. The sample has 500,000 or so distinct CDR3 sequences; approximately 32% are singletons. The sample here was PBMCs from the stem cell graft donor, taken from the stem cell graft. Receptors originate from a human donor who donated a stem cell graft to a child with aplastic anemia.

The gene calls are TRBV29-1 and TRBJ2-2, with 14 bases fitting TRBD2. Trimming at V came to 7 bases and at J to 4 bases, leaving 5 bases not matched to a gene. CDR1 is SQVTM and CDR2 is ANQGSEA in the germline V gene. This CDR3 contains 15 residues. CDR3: CSGRLAGGPTGELFF. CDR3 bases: TGCAGCGGCAGACTAGCGGGAGGGCCCACCGGGGAGCTGTTTTTT.

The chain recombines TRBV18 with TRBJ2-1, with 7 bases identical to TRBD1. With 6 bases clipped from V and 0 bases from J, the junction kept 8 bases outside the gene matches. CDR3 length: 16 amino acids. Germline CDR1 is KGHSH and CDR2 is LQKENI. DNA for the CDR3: TGTGCCAGCTCCCGGACAGGTACAAACTCCTACAATGAGCAGTTCTTC. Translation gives CASSRTGTNSYNEQFF.

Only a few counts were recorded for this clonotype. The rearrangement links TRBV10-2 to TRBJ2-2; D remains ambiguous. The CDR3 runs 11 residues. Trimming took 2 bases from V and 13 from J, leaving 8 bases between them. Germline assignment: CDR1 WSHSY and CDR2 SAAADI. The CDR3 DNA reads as TGCGCCAGCAGTGAGGTCTCGGGGCTGTTTTTT. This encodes CASSEVSGLFF.

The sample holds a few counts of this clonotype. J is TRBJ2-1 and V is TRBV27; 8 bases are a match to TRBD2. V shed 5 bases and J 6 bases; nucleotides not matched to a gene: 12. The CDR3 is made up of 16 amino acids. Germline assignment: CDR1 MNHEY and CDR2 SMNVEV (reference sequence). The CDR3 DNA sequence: TGTGCCAGCAGTACCATCCTAGCGGGCCCCTCCAATGAGCAGTTCTTC. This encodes CASSTILAGPSNEQFF.

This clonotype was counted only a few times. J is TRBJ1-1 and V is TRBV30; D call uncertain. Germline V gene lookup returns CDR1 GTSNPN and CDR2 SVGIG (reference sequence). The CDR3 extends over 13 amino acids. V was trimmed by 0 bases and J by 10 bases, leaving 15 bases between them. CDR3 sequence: CAWSVSALRSAFF. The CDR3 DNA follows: TGTGCCTGGAGTGTATCGGCACTCAGGTCAGCTTTCTTT.

This CDR3 reads CASSQDVDSEYGYTF. CDR3 DNA: TGCGCCAGCAGCCAAGACGTGGACAGCGAGTATGGCTACACCTTC. This chain uses TRBV4-3 with TRBJ1-2, with D perhaps TRBD1 (6 bases). CDR3 length: 15 residues. Germline loops: CDR1 LGHNA, CDR2 YSLEER. V lost 0 bases to trimming and J lost 5 bases, with 13 bases between them.

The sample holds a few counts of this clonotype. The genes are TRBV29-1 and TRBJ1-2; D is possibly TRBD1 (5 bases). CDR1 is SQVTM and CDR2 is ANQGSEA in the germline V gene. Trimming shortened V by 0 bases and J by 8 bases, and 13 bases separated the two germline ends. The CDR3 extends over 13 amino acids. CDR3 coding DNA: TGCAGCGTTGAAGATAAAGGGGTTAAAGGCTACACCTTC. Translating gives CSVEDKGVKGYTF.

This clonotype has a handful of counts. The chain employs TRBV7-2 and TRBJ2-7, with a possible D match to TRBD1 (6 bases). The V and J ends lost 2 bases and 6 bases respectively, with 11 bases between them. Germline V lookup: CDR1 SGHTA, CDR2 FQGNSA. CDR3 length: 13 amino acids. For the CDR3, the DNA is TGTGCCAGCAGCTTACCAGGGGTCCGCGAGCAGTACTTC. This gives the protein CASSLPGVREQYF.

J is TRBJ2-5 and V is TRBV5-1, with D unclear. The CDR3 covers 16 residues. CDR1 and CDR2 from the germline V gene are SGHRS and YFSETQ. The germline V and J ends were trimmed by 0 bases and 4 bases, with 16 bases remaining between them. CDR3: CASSLAGSGPRETQYF. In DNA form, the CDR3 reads TGCGCCAGCAGCTTGGCCGGTTCAGGCCCGCGAGAGACCCAGTACTTC.